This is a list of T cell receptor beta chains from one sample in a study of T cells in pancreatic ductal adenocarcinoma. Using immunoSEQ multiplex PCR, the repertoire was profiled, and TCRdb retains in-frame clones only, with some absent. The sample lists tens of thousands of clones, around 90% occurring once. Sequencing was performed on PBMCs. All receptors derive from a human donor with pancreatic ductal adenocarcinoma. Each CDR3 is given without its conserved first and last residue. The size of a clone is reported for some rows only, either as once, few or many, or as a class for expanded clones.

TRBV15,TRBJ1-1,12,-,ATSRDAENTEAF
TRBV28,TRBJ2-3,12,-,ASSLGPSTDTQY
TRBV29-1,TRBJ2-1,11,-,SASGLDWNEQF
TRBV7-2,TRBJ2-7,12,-,ASSLAVNSYEQY
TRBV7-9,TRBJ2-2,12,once,ASSFSPTTGELF
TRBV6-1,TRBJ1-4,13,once,ASSTPGTGLRKLF
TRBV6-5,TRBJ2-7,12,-,ASSRDRGSYEQY
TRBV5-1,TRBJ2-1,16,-,ASSLSLGTSGRVGEQF
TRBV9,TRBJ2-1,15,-,ASSVDPLAGGVGEQF
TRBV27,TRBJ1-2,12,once,ASRPAGGDYGYT
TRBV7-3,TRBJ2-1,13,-,ASSPSRSVHNEQF
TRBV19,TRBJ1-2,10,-,ASSILGLSYT
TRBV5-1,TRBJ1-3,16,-,ASSLAGGQGFSGNTIY
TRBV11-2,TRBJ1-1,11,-,ASSLGTGTEAF
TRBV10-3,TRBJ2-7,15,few,AISERSVGSGRGEQY
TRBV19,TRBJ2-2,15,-,ASTGTGRAKNTGELF
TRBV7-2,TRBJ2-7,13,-,ASMPFGSLSYEQY
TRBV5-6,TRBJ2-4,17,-,ASSLQGLAGVLFWNIQY
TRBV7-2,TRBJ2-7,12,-,ASSLGTLPYEQY
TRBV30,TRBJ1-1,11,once,AWSGALNTEAF
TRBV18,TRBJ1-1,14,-,ASSPETRDQRTEAF
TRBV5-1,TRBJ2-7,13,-,ASSLGQGASYEQY
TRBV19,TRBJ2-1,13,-,ASSKGGSSYNEQF
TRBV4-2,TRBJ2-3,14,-,ASRPTGTSGTDTQY
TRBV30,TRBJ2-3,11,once,AWGGVITDTQY
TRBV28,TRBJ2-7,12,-,ASNRGGSTYEQY
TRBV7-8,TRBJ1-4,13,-,ASSPQDRGQKELF
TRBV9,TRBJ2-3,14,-,ASSVSLADSTDTQY
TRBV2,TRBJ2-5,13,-,ASSPQLADQETQY
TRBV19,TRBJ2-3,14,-,ASSIAQLAGGDTQY
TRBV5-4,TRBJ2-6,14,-,ASSVDRVSGANVLT
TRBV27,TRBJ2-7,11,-,ASSYTGGVGQY
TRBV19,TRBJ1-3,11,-,ASRRTGGNTIY
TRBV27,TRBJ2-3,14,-,ASSPRQARGTDTQY
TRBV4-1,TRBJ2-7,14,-,ASSQDFQGRAFEQY
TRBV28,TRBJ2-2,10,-,ASSINTGELF
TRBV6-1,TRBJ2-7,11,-,ASTGTTSYEQY
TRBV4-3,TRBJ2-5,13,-,ASSQGTSGQETQY
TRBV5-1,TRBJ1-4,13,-,ASSATGATNEKLF
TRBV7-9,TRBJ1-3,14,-,ASSLGRGRWGNTIY